A selection of T cell receptor beta chains follows, all from one sample in a study of response to subunit inactivated influenza vaccine. TCRdb reprocessed the RT-PCR reads with MiXCR, giving one entry per CDR3 protein. The sample yields fewer than 200,000 distinct CDR3 sequences, about 10% seen once. The specimen comprised non-naive T cells sorted from PBMCs, sampled on the day of vaccination. The source is a man over 45 who received an inactivated influenza vaccine. Both conserved end residues are part of each CDR3. Fields, in order: J gene, D gene, clone size, V gene, CDR3 DNA, CDR3 protein. D genes are given only for firm matches. Some rows have no size entry. The others give once, few or many, or a class for an expanded clone.

J: TRBJ2-7
D: NA
size: many
V: TRBV7-2
DNA: TGTGCGAGTCGCCGGGGACGGTACGAGCAGTACTTC
CDR3: CASRRGRYEQYF

J: TRBJ2-6
D: NA
size: many
V: TRBV5-1
DNA: TGCGCCAGCAGCACAACAGCCTCTGGGGCCAACGTCCTGACTTTC
CDR3: CASSTTASGANVLTF

J: TRBJ2-2
D: NA
size: NA
V: TRBV20-1
DNA: TGCAGTGCTAGTGGATTATCCACCGGGGAGCTGTTTTTT
CDR3: CSASGLSTGELFF

J: TRBJ1-5
D: NA
size: NA
V: TRBV23-1
DNA: TGCGCCAGCAGTTCCACCGGGACCGAGGCTAGCAATCAGCCCCAGCATTTT
CDR3: CASSSTGTEASNQPQHF

J: TRBJ2-7
D: TRBD2
size: many
V: TRBV20-1
DNA: TGCAGTGCTAGAGTCGGACTAGCGGGCTCCTACGAGCAGTACTTC
CDR3: CSARVGLAGSYEQYF

J: TRBJ2-2
D: TRBD2
size: many
V: TRBV13
DNA: TGTGCCAGCAGGGAACGGCTAGCGGGAGGTGTTACCGGGGAGCTGTTTTTT
CDR3: CASRERLAGGVTGELFF

J: TRBJ1-5
D: TRBD1
size: NA
V: TRBV9
DNA: TGTGCCTGCAGCGTAGATTCGGGACAGGGTCAGCCCCAGCATTTT
CDR3: CACSVDSGQGQPQHF

J: TRBJ1-5
D: NA
size: few
V: TRBV20-1
DNA: TGCAGTGCTAGAGACAACGGCCCGGGGCATCAGCCCCAGCATTTT
CDR3: CSARDNGPGHQPQHF

J: TRBJ2-2
D: TRBD1
size: few
V: TRBV12-3/TRBV12-4
DNA: TGTGCCAGCAGTTTACCGACAGGGAGGGAGCTGTTTTTT
CDR3: CASSLPTGRELFF

J: TRBJ2-6
D: NA
size: NA
V: TRBV5-1
DNA: TGCGCCGTAAGAGATCGACCGGGACTTCTAATCTCTGGGGCCAACGTCCTGACTTTC
CDR3: CAVRDRPGLLISGANVLTF

J: TRBJ2-1
D: NA
size: few
V: TRBV19
DNA: TGTGCCAGTACCTTGGGTCTCTCCTACAATGAGCAGTTCTTC
CDR3: CASTLGLSYNEQFF

J: TRBJ1-2
D: NA
size: few
V: TRBV19
DNA: TGTGCCAGTAGTACGCCTGGGTACTATGGCTACACCTTC
CDR3: CASSTPGYYGYTF

J: TRBJ2-1
D: TRBD2
size: NA
V: TRBV2
DNA: TGTGCCAGCAGTGAGGGGCTAGCGGTTTCCTACGAGCAGTTCTTC
CDR3: CASSEGLAVSYEQFF

J: TRBJ2-3
D: NA
size: few
V: TRBV20-1
DNA: TGCAGTGCTAGAGATATCAAGGCAGGAAGCCTCACAGATACGCAGTATTTT
CDR3: CSARDIKAGSLTDTQYF

J: TRBJ2-2
D: NA
size: NA
V: TRBV2
DNA: TGTGCCAGAACCCGCGGAGGAGAGTTGGGAACCGGGGAGCTGTTTTTT
CDR3: CARTRGGELGTGELFF

J: TRBJ2-2
D: NA
size: NA
V: TRBV18
DNA: TGTGCCAGCTCACGACAAAACACCGGGGAGCTGTTTTTT
CDR3: CASSRQNTGELFF

J: TRBJ2-7
D: TRBD1
size: few
V: TRBV7-9
DNA: TGTGCCAGCAGCTTAAAGGGACAGGGAAGCGAGCAGTACTTC
CDR3: CASSLKGQGSEQYF

J: TRBJ2-1
D: NA
size: few
V: TRBV28
DNA: TGTGCCAGCAGAACCGGGGGCGCCAGAGGTAATGAGCAGTTCTTC
CDR3: CASRTGGARGNEQFF

J: TRBJ2-1
D: NA
size: NA
V: TRBV20-1
DNA: TGCAGTGCTAGAGATCCGACCTACAATGAGCAGTTCTTC
CDR3: CSARDPTYNEQFF

J: TRBJ1-1
D: NA
size: few
V: TRBV5-5
DNA: TGTGCCAGCCTATCCCCAGGGAAGAACACTGAAGCTTTCTTT
CDR3: CASLSPGKNTEAFF

J: TRBJ2-1
D: NA
size: few
V: TRBV4-3
DNA: TGCGCCAGCAGCCAAGATTCAGCCCAAGGGGGGGCCGGGCGGCAGTTCTTC
CDR3: CASSQDSAQGGAGRQFF

J: TRBJ2-7
D: NA
size: NA
V: TRBV28
DNA: TGTGCCAGCAGTTCCTTCGGGGGCTCCTACGAGCAGTACTTC
CDR3: CASSSFGGSYEQYF